Sequencing of this T cell receptor beta chain was carried out in a study of glioma-infiltrating T cells after dendritic cell vaccination. With respect to this clone: Its antigen is as yet unknown.

This CDR3 contains 16 residues. Germline values: CDR1 MNHEY, CDR2 SMNVEV (reference sequence). J lost 1 base, V lost 5 bases, and 9 bases had no gene match. General observations from the study: Longer survival after dendritic cell vaccination followed higher pretreatment TIL content.

Some clones are missing from TCRdb's copy, which holds only in-frame ones; the method was immunoSEQ multiplex PCR. Altogether tens of thousands of clones are present, roughly 84% being singletons, with the ten largest covering 2.5% to 3%. The sample was blood, taken before dendritic cell vaccination. This clonotype was sampled from a human donor with glioblastoma. The rearrangement joins TRBV27 to TRBJ2-7; TRBD2 agrees at 9 bases. The CDR3 loop is CASSPHGAGGSYEQYF. The CDR3 region has the DNA TGTGCCAGCAGTCCCCACGGAGCGGGAGGATCCTACGAGCAGTACTTC.